One and the same sample provided the 16 T cell receptor beta chains below, sequenced in a study of identical twins. MiXCR, run by TCRdb on the 5' RACE reads, gives a single entry per CDR3 protein. Among roughly 260,000 distinct CDR3 sequences listed, 11% to 15% were seen once. The specimen was memory (CD45RO+) T cells sorted from blood. These receptors all stem from a woman aged 18-29 years in good health.

This clonotype has more than one count but fewer than ten. The chain combines TRBV5-1 with TRBJ1-1; 8 bases agree with TRBD1. The CDR3 has 14 amino acids. The germline V gene has CDR1 SGHRS and CDR2 YFSETQ. J lost 4 bases, V lost 4 bases, and 6 bases had no gene match. The DNA of the CDR3 is TGCGCCAGCAGCCCTCAGGGGGCTACCACTGAAGCTTTCTTT. Residues: CASSPQGATTEAFF.

The rearrangement uses TRBV7-9 and TRBJ1-5; 7 positions match TRBD1. The CDR3 runs 15 residues. Germline trimming cut 5 bases from V and 2 bases from J; bases unmatched to any gene: 6. CDR1 and CDR2 from the germline V gene are SEHNR and FQNEAQ (reference sequence). CDR3 nucleotides: TGTGCCAGCAGCCCGCCCGGGACAGGCAATCAGCCCCAGCATTTT. This codes for CASSPPGTGNQPQHF.

This clonotype appeared a few times. The genes are TRBV11-2 and TRBJ2-3, with D possibly TRBD2 on 6 matching bases. Trimming left V 3 bases short and J 4 bases short, with 8 bases between. The CDR3 is 13 amino acids. Looked up from germline, CDR1 is SGHAT and CDR2 is FQNNGV. For the CDR3, the DNA is TGTGCCAGCAGCTTTGGGGAGGCAGATACGCAGTATTTT. It yields the protein CASSFGEADTQYF.

This clonotype showed up just a few times. The chain joins TRBV13 to TRBJ2-7; D not resolved. V lost 0 bases, J lost 2 bases, and 8 bases lay in between. The CDR3 is 14 residues long. From germline, CDR1 is PRHDT and CDR2 FYEKMQ (reference sequence). CDR3 bases: TGTGCCAGCAGCTTAGGGCAAGATACCTACGAGCAGTACTTC. This sequence encodes CASSLGQDTYEQYF.

This clonotype was found once. V is TRBV30 and J is TRBJ1-2, with 8 bases that match TRBD1. V lost 3 bases, J lost 6 bases, and 6 bases stayed unmatched. The CDR3 contains 13 residues. CDR1 is GTSNPN, CDR2 SVGIG, per germline (reference sequence). The chain's CDR3 is CAWSQQGDDGYTF. The CDR3 DNA reads TGTGCCTGGAGCCAACAGGGGGACGATGGCTACACCTTC.

In its sample, this clonotype was seen many times. The V and J genes are TRBV6-5 and TRBJ1-5; TRBD1 might be the D (6 bases). CDR1 MNHEY and CDR2 SVGAGI come from the germline V gene. The CDR3 is made up of 15 amino acids. Trimming shortened V by 2 bases and J by 1 base, and 9 bases separated the two germline ends. The CDR3 region has the DNA TGTGCCAGCAGTTACCGGACAGTCAGCAATCAGCCCCAGCATTTT. Amino acids: CASSYRTVSNQPQHF.

This clonotype has more than one count but fewer than ten. V is TRBV7-2 and J is TRBJ2-2; 10 bases are a match to TRBD2. J was trimmed by 4 bases and V by 8 bases; bases with no gene match: 7. CDR1 is SGHTA, CDR2 FQGNSA, per germline. The CDR3 runs 15 residues. The DNA of the CDR3 is TGTGCCAGCGCGAAAGCGGGAGGGAGCACCGGGGAGCTGTTTTTT. Protein: CASAKAGGSTGELFF.

This clonotype was seen a few times. The chain employs TRBV29-1 and TRBJ2-7; D is unresolved. CDR3 size: 13 residues. V was clipped by 5 bases and J by 2 bases, with 13 bases between them. Germline values: CDR1 SQVTM, CDR2 ANQGSEA. The CDR3 loop reads CSVYSRNPYEQYF. The CDR3, as DNA: TGCAGCGTTTACAGCCGCAACCCCTACGAGCAGTACTTC.

The genes are TRBV20-1 and TRBJ2-7, with no clear D. V was trimmed by 2 bases and J by 7 bases, leaving 9 bases between them. The CDR3 runs to 11 residues. Germline V gene lookup returns CDR1 DFQATT and CDR2 SNEGSKA (reference sequence). The CDR3 spells CSARPEVEQYF. In DNA, the CDR3 is TGCAGTGCTAGACCCGAAGTAGAGCAGTACTTC.

At least ten counts were recorded for this clonotype. This chain connects TRBV5-6 to TRBJ1-5; a weak D match, TRBD1 (6 bases). Germline lookup yields CDR1 SGHDT and CDR2 YYEEEE. CDR3 length: 14 amino acids. V lost 2 bases and J 2 bases, leaving 8 bases between the germline ends. The CDR3 DNA reads TGTGCCAGCAGCTTACAGGGCCGCAATCAGCCCCAGCATTTT. Amino acid sequence: CASSLQGRNQPQHF. Based on the CDR3 plus reference TRBV5-6 and TRBJ1-5, the full variable domain is DAGVTQSPTHLIKTRGQQVTLRCSPKSGHDTVSWYQQALGQGPQFIFQYYEEEERQRGNFPDRFSGHQFPNYSSELNVNALLLGDSALYLCASSLQGRNQPQHFGDGTRLSIL.

This clonotype was recorded many times. A much larger clone differs by one base, so this may be a read error. The V and J genes are TRBV3-1 and TRBJ2-7; 7 bases match TRBD2. The germline V gene has CDR1 LGHDT and CDR2 YNNKEL (reference sequence). This CDR3 is 14 amino acids long. The V and J ends lost 0 bases and 2 bases, in that order; junction bases with no gene match: 1. The CDR3 nucleotides read TGTGCCAGCAGCCAAGAGGGGGGGACCTACGAGCAGTACTTC. Translating it yields CASSQEGGTYEQYF.

This clonotype was seen a few times. The CDR3: CASSRDRGANVLTF. For the CDR3, the DNA is TGTGCCAGTAGTAGGGACAGGGGGGCCAACGTCCTGACTTTC. The chain employs TRBV19 and TRBJ2-6, with 8 bases that match TRBD1. Trimming removed 4 bases from V and 4 bases from J; junction bases left unmatched: 0. The CDR3 loop spans 14 amino acids. CDR1 LNHDA and CDR2 SQIVND come from the germline V gene (reference sequence). Together with reference TRBV19 and TRBJ2-6, the CDR3 gives the full variable domain: DGGITQSPKYLFRKEGQNVTLSCEQNLNHDAMYWYRQDPGQGLRLIYYSQIVNDFQKGDIAEGYSVSREKKESFPLTVTSAQKNPTAFYLCASSRDRGANVLTFGAGSRLTVL.

This clonotype was recorded a few times. V usage is TRBV29-1 and J usage is TRBJ2-3; D gene unclear. V was shortened by 6 bases and J by 7 bases, with 14 bases between the two germline ends. Germline V CDR1 and CDR2: SQVTM, ANQGSEA. The CDR3 sequence is 12 residues long. This CDR3 is CSVSSATNTQYF. The CDR3 DNA reads as TGCAGCGTGAGTTCCGCGACAAATACGCAGTATTTT.

The V and J genes are TRBV12-3 or TRBV12-4 and TRBJ1-1; D ambiguous. This CDR3 has 10 amino acids. Between the trimmed V and J ends, which lost 8 bases and 5 bases, there was a span of 6 bases. Here the CDR3 DNA reads TGTGCCAGCCGGAGAACTGAAGCTTTCTTT. Translated: CASRRTEAFF.

This rearrangement joins TRBV20-1 to TRBJ1-1; D is uncertain. The CDR3 runs 14 residues. V lost 6 bases to trimming and J lost 4 bases, with 18 bases between them. In germline, CDR1 is DFQATT, CDR2 SNEGSKA (reference sequence). CDR3 protein: CSAMTHSGVTEAFF. The CDR3 DNA reads as TGCAGTGCCATGACCCACAGCGGGGTCACTGAAGCTTTCTTT.

This clonotype was counted at least ten times. The chain is built from TRBV7-2 and TRBJ2-7; 9 bases map to TRBD1. This CDR3 is 15 amino acids long. The germline V gene has CDR1 SGHTA and CDR2 FQGNSA. V shed 5 bases, J shed 5 bases, and the junction held 10 bases outside the gene matches. Written as DNA, the CDR3 is TGTGCCAGCAGCACGTCCGGGACAGGGTCCCACGAGCAGTACTTC. This translates into CASSTSGTGSHEQYF.